The clone carrying this TCR beta chain was detected many times. Its antigen remains unknown. V lost 8 bases and J 1 base, leaving 14 bases between the germline ends. Germline V lookup: CDR1 SEHNR, CDR2 FQNEAQ (reference sequence). CDR3 length: 14 amino acids. The data derive from a study of blood T cells in healthy people across ages. Whole-study results and caveats: Naive CD4+ cells and diversity were both higher in long-lived donors than in aged donors. PBMCs went unsorted, and a conclusive naive versus antigen-experienced comparison was therefore prevented.

It was with a sample-barcoded 5' primer and a J-beta primer mix that a second PCR of roughly 7 to 12 cycles was run. TCRdb processed the 5' RACE reads anew with MiXCR; each CDR3 protein has one entry. The profile shows around 800,000 distinct CDR3 sequences, roughly 25% of them singletons. These records were also assigned to another study, of T cells of mothers and their children. That work contributes: With the M1S primer of the second PCR, sample barcodes and 2-4 random nucleotides were added.

The chain is built from TRBV7-9 and TRBJ1-1; D is unresolved. Sequences were obtained from blood. This receptor was identified in a boy aged 5-17 years in good health. CDR3 amino acids: CASSPDGGNTEAFF. CDR3 nucleotides: TGTGCCAGCTCACCGGACGGTGGGAACACTGAAGCTTTCTTT.